This T cell receptor (beta chain) was captured by sequencing in a study of PD-1 blockade in classical Hodgkin lymphoma. V dropped 6 bases and J dropped 2; count of bases not matched to a gene: 4. CDR1 is SGHAT, CDR2 FQNNGV, per germline. The CDR3 loop spans 14 amino acids. Regarding time point: cycle 4 day 1 (C4D1), after less than 7 weeks of nivolumab. Each patient experienced a relapse that followed autologous stem cell transplantation, and brentuximab vedotin exposure varied. The repertoire was sequenced with immunoSEQ multiplex PCR; TCRdb's copy has only in-frame clones and lacks some. The table records approximately 89,000 clones, over 80% of them present only once.

The J gene is TRBJ1-3, the V gene TRBV11-2; 7 nucleotides match TRBD1. Sequenced material: peripheral blood mononuclear cells (PBMCs), taken before the fourth cycle of nivolumab. The sequence derives from a human donor with classical Hodgkin lymphoma. The CDR3 loop is CASSPDRAGNTIYF. CDR3 nucleotides: TGTGCCAGCAGTCCCGACAGGGCTGGAAACACCATATATTTT.